This T cell receptor (beta chain) originates from a study of blood T cell repertoires in COVID-19. CDR3 length: 14 residues. Germline V lookup: CDR1 KGHSH, CDR2 LQKENI. V was pared by 2 bases and J by 1 base, with 8 bases between. This clone was seen once. Sequencing used immunoSEQ multiplex PCR; TCRdb keeps in-frame clones, though not all of them. The profile shows around 300,000 clones, around nine tenths of them singletons. The sequencing input was peripheral blood. This receptor was identified in a man aged 50 or older with active or convalescent COVID-19. V gene TRBV18 combines with J gene TRBJ1-2, with D unresolved. CDR3 residues: CASSPEGGNYGYTF. The CDR3 region has the DNA TGTGCCAGCTCACCAGAGGGAGGTAACTATGGCTACACCTTC.